This T cell receptor (beta chain) was recorded in a study of technical replicates of blood from a few donors. The CDR3 extends over 15 amino acids. CDR1 and CDR2 (germline): SGHVS, FQNEAQ. The ends lost 1 base at V and 4 bases at J; junction bases unmatched: 5. TCRdb keeps only in-frame clones here, not all; method: immunoSEQ multiplex PCR. The repertoire holds nearly 80,000 clones, 85% to 95% seen once, with 0.35% to 0.5% in the top ten. This chain connects TRBV7-8 to TRBJ2-7; 9 nucleotides line up with TRBD1. The sample taken for sequencing was T cells isolated from PBMCs. This receptor was taken from a human donor in good health. CDR3 amino acids: CASSLETGGRYEQYF. The DNA for the CDR3 is TGTGCCAGCAGCTTAGAGACAGGGGGTCGATACGAGCAGTACTTC.